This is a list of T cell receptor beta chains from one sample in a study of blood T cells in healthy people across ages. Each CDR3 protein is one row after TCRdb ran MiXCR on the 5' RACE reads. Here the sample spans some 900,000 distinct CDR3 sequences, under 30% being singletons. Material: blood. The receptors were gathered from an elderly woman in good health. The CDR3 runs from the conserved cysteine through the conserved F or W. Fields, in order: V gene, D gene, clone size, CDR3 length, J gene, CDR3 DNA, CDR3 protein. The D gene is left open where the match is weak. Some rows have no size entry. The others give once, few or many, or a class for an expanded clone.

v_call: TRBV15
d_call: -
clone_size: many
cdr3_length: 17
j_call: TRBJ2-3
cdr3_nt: TGTGCCACCAGCAGGGATTTGCCGGGAAAAGGCACAGATACGCAGTATTTT
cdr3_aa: CATSRDLPGKGTDTQYF

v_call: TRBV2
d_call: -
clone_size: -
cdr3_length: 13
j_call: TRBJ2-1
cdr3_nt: TGTGCCAGCAGTGTAGGGACACAAGAGACCCAGTTCTTC
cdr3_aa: CASSVGTQETQFF

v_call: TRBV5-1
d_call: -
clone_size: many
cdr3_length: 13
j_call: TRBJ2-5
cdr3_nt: TGTGCCAGCAGCTTCGGGGGTGAAGAGACCCAGTACTTC
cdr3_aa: CASSFGGEETQYF

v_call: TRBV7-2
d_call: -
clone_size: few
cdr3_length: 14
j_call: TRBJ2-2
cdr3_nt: TGTGCCAGCAGCTTTGCAGCGAACACCGGGGAGCTGTTTTTT
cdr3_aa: CASSFAANTGELFF

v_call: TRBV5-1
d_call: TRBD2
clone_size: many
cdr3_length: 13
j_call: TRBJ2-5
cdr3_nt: TGCGCCAGCAAAACTAGCGTCCAGGAGACCCAGTACTTC
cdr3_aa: CASKTSVQETQYF

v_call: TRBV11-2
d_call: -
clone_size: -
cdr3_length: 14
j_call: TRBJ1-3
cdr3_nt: TGTGCCAGCAGCTTACAGGTCTCTGGAAACACCATATATTTT
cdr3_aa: CASSLQVSGNTIYF

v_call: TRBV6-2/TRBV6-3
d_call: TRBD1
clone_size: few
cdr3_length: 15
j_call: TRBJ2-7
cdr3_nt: TGTGCCAGCAACCCGACAGGGGGCCCCTCCTACGAGCAGTACTTC
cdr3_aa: CASNPTGGPSYEQYF

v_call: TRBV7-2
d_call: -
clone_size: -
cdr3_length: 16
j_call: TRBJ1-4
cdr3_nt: TGTGCCAGCAGCTTAGCGTCGGGGGGGACCTTTACAAAACGGTTTTTT
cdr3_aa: CASSLASGGTFTKRFF

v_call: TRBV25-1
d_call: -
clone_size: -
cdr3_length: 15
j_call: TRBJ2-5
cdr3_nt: TGTGCCAGCAGTGCAGACATTACAGTACGCAATGAGCAGTACTTC
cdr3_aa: CASSADITVRNEQYF

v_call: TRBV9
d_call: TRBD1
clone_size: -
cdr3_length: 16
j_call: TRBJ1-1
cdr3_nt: TGTGCCTGCAGCGTAGTCCTAGGGGGCAAGAACACTGAAGCTTTCTTT
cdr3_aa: CACSVVLGGKNTEAFF

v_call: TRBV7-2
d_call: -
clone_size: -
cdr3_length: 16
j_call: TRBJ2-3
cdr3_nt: TGTGCCAGCAGCTCCCCATTGGGCGGGATCACAGATACGCAGTATTTT
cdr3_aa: CASSSPLGGITDTQYF

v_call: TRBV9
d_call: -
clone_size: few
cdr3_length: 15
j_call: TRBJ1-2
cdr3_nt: TGTGCCAGCAGCCCGATCCCGACAGCGAACTATGGCTACACCTTC
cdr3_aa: CASSPIPTANYGYTF

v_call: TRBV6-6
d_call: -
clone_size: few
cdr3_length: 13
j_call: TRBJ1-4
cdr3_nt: TGTGCCAGTCAAGGGGCACATAATGAAAAACCGTTTTTT
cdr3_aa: CASQGAHNEKPFF

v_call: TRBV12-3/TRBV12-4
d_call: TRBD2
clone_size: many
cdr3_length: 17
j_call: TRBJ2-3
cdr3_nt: TGTGCCAGCAGTTTAGCGCTACTAGCGGGGAGCACAGATACGCAGTATTTT
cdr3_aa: CASSLALLAGSTDTQYF

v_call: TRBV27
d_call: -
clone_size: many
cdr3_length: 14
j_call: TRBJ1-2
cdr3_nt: TGTGCCAGCAGTTTCAGGGAACTGGGCTATGGCTACACCTTC
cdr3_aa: CASSFRELGYGYTF

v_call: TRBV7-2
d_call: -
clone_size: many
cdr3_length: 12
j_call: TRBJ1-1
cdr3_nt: TGTGCCAGCAGCTTAGGGACCTATGAAGCTTTCTTT
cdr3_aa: CASSLGTYEAFF

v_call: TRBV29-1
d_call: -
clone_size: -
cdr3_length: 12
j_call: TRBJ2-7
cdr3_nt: TGCAGCACATTGGCAGAGGCCCACGAGCAGTACTTC
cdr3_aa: CSTLAEAHEQYF

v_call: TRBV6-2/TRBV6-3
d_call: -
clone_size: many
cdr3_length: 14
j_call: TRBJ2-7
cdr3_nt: TGTGCCAGCAGTGACGGACATAAATTCTACGAGCAGTACTTC
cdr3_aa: CASSDGHKFYEQYF

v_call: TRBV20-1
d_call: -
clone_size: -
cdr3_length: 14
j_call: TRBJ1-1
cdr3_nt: TGCAGTGCTAGAGTACGGGGTTCGGGCACTGAAGCTTTCTTT
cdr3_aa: CSARVRGSGTEAFF

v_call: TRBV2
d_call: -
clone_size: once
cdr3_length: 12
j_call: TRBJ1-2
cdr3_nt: TGTGCCAGCAAGACAGGCCACTATGGCCACACCTTC
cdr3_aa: CASKTGHYGHTF

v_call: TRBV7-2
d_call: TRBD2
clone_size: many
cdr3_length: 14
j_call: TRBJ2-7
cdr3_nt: TGTGCCAGCAGCTTAGAGGGGACTAGCGGGGGGCAGTACTTC
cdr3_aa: CASSLEGTSGGQYF

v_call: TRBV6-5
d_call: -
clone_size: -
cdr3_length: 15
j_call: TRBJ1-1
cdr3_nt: TGTGCCAGCAGTTACTCGCTACGGATAAAGGCTGAAGCTTTCTTT
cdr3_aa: CASSYSLRIKAEAFF